These T cell receptor beta chains were read from a single sample in a study of beta chain features in type 1 diabetes. The assay was immunoSEQ multiplex PCR, and TCRdb's table has in-frame clones only and misses some. The sample consists of about 350,000 clones, about 19% of them appearing once. The sequencing sample was made of naive CD4+ T cells from blood. These receptors came from a woman aged 18-35 years in good health. Both conserved end residues are part of each CDR3. The order of the fields is clone size, D gene, CDR3 length, J gene, V gene, CDR3 protein, CDR3 DNA. D genes are given only for firm matches. Size tells how often a clone was seen (once, few, many) or the class of an expanded clone, and some rows leave it out.

abundance: NA
d_gene: TRBD2
len: 14
j_gene: TRBJ2-3
v_gene: TRBV30
CDR3aa: CAWRITGGPDTQYF
CDR3nt: TGTGCCTGGAGAATAACGGGGGGACCAGATACGCAGTATTTT

abundance: few
d_gene: NA
len: 15
j_gene: TRBJ1-1
v_gene: TRBV2
CDR3aa: CASSPRVGSNTEAFF
CDR3nt: TGTGCCAGCAGCCCCCGGGTGGGTTCGAACACTGAAGCTTTCTTT

abundance: few
d_gene: NA
len: 14
j_gene: TRBJ2-3
v_gene: TRBV7-9
CDR3aa: CASSYSQSTDTQYF
CDR3nt: TGTGCCAGCAGCTATTCCCAAAGCACAGATACGCAGTATTTT

abundance: NA
d_gene: TRBD2
len: 14
j_gene: TRBJ2-1
v_gene: TRBV7-2
CDR3aa: CASSPGGNNNEQFF
CDR3nt: TGTGCCAGCAGCCCCGGGGGGAACAACAATGAGCAGTTCTTC

abundance: NA
d_gene: TRBD2
len: 15
j_gene: TRBJ2-1
v_gene: TRBV7-3
CDR3aa: CASSLGSGGPNEQFF
CDR3nt: TGTGCCAGCAGCTTAGGTAGCGGGGGGCCTAATGAGCAGTTCTTC

abundance: few
d_gene: TRBD1
len: 14
j_gene: TRBJ1-5
v_gene: TRBV6-6
CDR3aa: CASSPGQGPQPQHF
CDR3nt: TGTGCCAGCTCGCCGGGACAGGGGCCTCAGCCCCAGCATTTT

abundance: few
d_gene: NA
len: 15
j_gene: TRBJ2-4
v_gene: TRBV18
CDR3aa: CASSPSSTAKNIQYF
CDR3nt: TGTGCCAGCTCACCAAGTAGTACGGCCAAAAACATTCAGTACTTC

abundance: few
d_gene: TRBD1
len: 12
j_gene: TRBJ2-7
v_gene: TRBV30
CDR3aa: CALDRGSYEQYF
CDR3nt: TGTGCCTTGGACAGGGGATCCTACGAGCAGTACTTC

abundance: NA
d_gene: NA
len: 14
j_gene: TRBJ1-5
v_gene: TRBV7-9
CDR3aa: CASSFEAGGQPQHF
CDR3nt: TGTGCCAGCAGCTTTGAGGCGGGGGGTCAGCCCCAGCATTTT

abundance: few
d_gene: TRBD2
len: 12
j_gene: TRBJ2-1
v_gene: TRBV7-9
CDR3aa: CASRGGISEQFF
CDR3nt: TGTGCCAGCAGGGGGGGGATCAGCGAGCAGTTCTTC

abundance: few
d_gene: TRBD2
len: 12
j_gene: TRBJ2-1
v_gene: TRBV5-4
CDR3aa: CASSYTSDEQFF
CDR3nt: TGTGCCAGCAGCTATACTAGCGATGAGCAGTTCTTC

abundance: few
d_gene: TRBD2
len: 17
j_gene: TRBJ2-1
v_gene: TRBV4-2
CDR3aa: CASSQDLAGRTHNEQFF
CDR3nt: TGTGCCAGCAGCCAAGATTTAGCGGGACGTACTCACAATGAGCAGTTCTTC

abundance: few
d_gene: NA
len: 13
j_gene: TRBJ1-2
v_gene: TRBV6-6
CDR3aa: CASKPPGSYGYTF
CDR3nt: TGTGCCAGCAAGCCCCCGGGATCCTATGGCTACACCTTC

abundance: few
d_gene: TRBD1
len: 15
j_gene: TRBJ1-1
v_gene: TRBV9
CDR3aa: CASSSEDRENTEAFF
CDR3nt: TGTGCCAGCAGCTCAGAGGACAGGGAGAATACTGAAGCTTTCTTT

abundance: NA
d_gene: NA
len: 16
j_gene: TRBJ2-3
v_gene: TRBV29-1
CDR3aa: CSVEDRVGVRGSTQYF
CDR3nt: TGCAGCGTTGAAGATCGAGTCGGGGTTCGGGGGAGTACGCAGTATTTT

abundance: few
d_gene: NA
len: 14
j_gene: TRBJ1-2
v_gene: TRBV7-6
CDR3aa: CASSAGVNSGGYTF
CDR3nt: TGTGCCAGCAGCGCAGGGGTTAACTCCGGTGGCTACACCTTC

abundance: few
d_gene: NA
len: 14
j_gene: TRBJ1-2
v_gene: TRBV30
CDR3aa: CAWSVHSNNYGYTF
CDR3nt: TGTGCCTGGAGTGTACACAGTAATAACTATGGCTACACCTTC

abundance: NA
d_gene: NA
len: 13
j_gene: TRBJ2-2
v_gene: TRBV9
CDR3aa: CASSVDLAGELFF
CDR3nt: TGTGCCAGCAGCGTAGATCTCGCCGGGGAGCTGTTTTTT

abundance: NA
d_gene: TRBD2
len: 15
j_gene: TRBJ2-1
v_gene: TRBV5-1
CDR3aa: CASSASGRSAAEQFF
CDR3nt: TGCGCCAGCAGCGCTAGCGGGAGGTCGGCAGCTGAGCAGTTCTTC

abundance: few
d_gene: TRBD1
len: 12
j_gene: TRBJ2-1
v_gene: TRBV5-6
CDR3aa: CASRHRGDEQFF
CDR3nt: TGTGCCAGCCGTCACAGGGGGGATGAGCAGTTCTTC

abundance: NA
d_gene: NA
len: 14
j_gene: TRBJ1-1
v_gene: TRBV6-5
CDR3aa: CASSGDRTNTEAFF
CDR3nt: TGTGCCAGCAGTGGAGACAGGACGAACACTGAAGCTTTCTTT

abundance: few
d_gene: NA
len: 12
j_gene: TRBJ1-2
v_gene: TRBV30
CDR3aa: CAWSSGYYGYTF
CDR3nt: TGTGCCTGGAGTTCAGGGTACTATGGCTACACCTTC

abundance: NA
d_gene: NA
len: 15
j_gene: TRBJ2-7
v_gene: TRBV7-9
CDR3aa: CASSLASVSLYEQYF
CDR3nt: TGTGCCAGCAGCTTAGCAAGCGTCAGCCTCTACGAGCAGTACTTC

abundance: NA
d_gene: TRBD2
len: 13
j_gene: TRBJ2-7
v_gene: TRBV11-3
CDR3aa: CASSLSGAYEQYF
CDR3nt: TGTGCCAGCAGCTTAAGCGGGGCTTACGAGCAGTACTTC

abundance: NA
d_gene: NA
len: 14
j_gene: TRBJ2-7
v_gene: TRBV5-4
CDR3aa: CASSLDFDSYEQYF
CDR3nt: TGTGCCAGCAGCTTGGACTTTGATTCCTACGAGCAGTACTTC

abundance: NA
d_gene: TRBD1
len: 15
j_gene: TRBJ2-3
v_gene: TRBV6-1
CDR3aa: CASSELGQVSDTQYF
CDR3nt: TGTGCCAGCAGTGAGTTGGGACAGGTCTCAGATACGCAGTATTTT

abundance: few
d_gene: NA
len: 18
j_gene: TRBJ1-4
v_gene: TRBV27
CDR3aa: CASRRLTQGFGFYEKLFF
CDR3nt: TGTGCCAGCAGACGTCTTACACAGGGTTTCGGGTTTTATGAAAAACTGTTTTTT

abundance: NA
d_gene: NA
len: 13
j_gene: TRBJ2-5
v_gene: TRBV5-1
CDR3aa: CASSLAVLETQYF
CDR3nt: TGCGCCAGCAGCTTGGCCGTGTTGGAGACCCAGTACTTC

abundance: NA
d_gene: TRBD2
len: 17
j_gene: TRBJ2-3
v_gene: TRBV10-3
CDR3aa: CAISESTGLAKSDTQYF
CDR3nt: TGTGCCATCAGTGAGTCGACGGGACTAGCGAAATCAGATACGCAGTATTTT

abundance: NA
d_gene: NA
len: 15
j_gene: TRBJ2-2
v_gene: TRBV6-5
CDR3aa: CASSTTVRSTGELFF
CDR3nt: TGTGCCAGCAGTACGACAGTCCGGAGCACCGGGGAGCTGTTTTTT

abundance: NA
d_gene: NA
len: 16
j_gene: TRBJ1-1
v_gene: TRBV10-3
CDR3aa: CAIRFNIQGRDTEAFF
CDR3nt: TGTGCCATCAGATTTAATATACAGGGTAGGGACACTGAAGCTTTCTTT

abundance: NA
d_gene: NA
len: 14
j_gene: TRBJ1-2
v_gene: TRBV5-6
CDR3aa: CASSPRYSLHGYTF
CDR3nt: TGTGCCAGCAGCCCCCGGTACAGTTTACATGGCTACACCTTC

abundance: NA
d_gene: TRBD2
len: 14
j_gene: TRBJ2-3
v_gene: TRBV7-2
CDR3aa: CASSRSGSTDTQYF
CDR3nt: TGTGCCAGCAGCAGAAGCGGGAGTACAGATACGCAGTATTTT

abundance: few
d_gene: NA
len: 16
j_gene: TRBJ2-7
v_gene: TRBV29-1
CDR3aa: CSVERSGGLRRREQYF
CDR3nt: TGCAGCGTTGAAAGGTCAGGAGGGCTACGAAGGAGGGAGCAGTACTTC

abundance: few
d_gene: TRBD1
len: 12
j_gene: TRBJ1-1
v_gene: TRBV5-1
CDR3aa: CASSFRGDEAFF
CDR3nt: TGCGCCAGCAGCTTCAGGGGGGATGAAGCTTTCTTT

abundance: NA
d_gene: NA
len: 13
j_gene: TRBJ1-2
v_gene: TRBV25-1
CDR3aa: CASSEQRRGGYTF
CDR3nt: TGTGCCAGCAGTGAACAGAGGAGAGGTGGCTACACCTTC

abundance: NA
d_gene: NA
len: 16
j_gene: TRBJ2-7
v_gene: TRBV1
CDR3aa: CTSSPAFISVSYEQYF
CDR3nt: TGCACCAGCAGCCCCGCCTTTATAAGCGTCTCCTACGAGCAGTACTTC

abundance: few
d_gene: NA
len: 15
j_gene: TRBJ2-1
v_gene: TRBV5-1
CDR3aa: CASSLVRQGDNEQFF
CDR3nt: TGCGCCAGCAGCTTGGTTCGTCAAGGGGACAATGAGCAGTTCTTC

abundance: NA
d_gene: TRBD1
len: 15
j_gene: TRBJ1-5
v_gene: TRBV28
CDR3aa: CASSSGQGIYQPQHF
CDR3nt: TGTGCCAGCAGTTCGGGACAGGGAATCTATCAGCCCCAGCATTTT

abundance: NA
d_gene: NA
len: 15
j_gene: TRBJ2-1
v_gene: TRBV11-2
CDR3aa: CASSLGGSSYNEQFF
CDR3nt: TGTGCCAGCAGCTTAGGAGGGAGTTCCTACAATGAGCAGTTCTTC

abundance: NA
d_gene: NA
len: 14
j_gene: TRBJ2-1
v_gene: TRBV12-5
CDR3aa: CASGLVRGRNEQFF
CDR3nt: TGTGCTAGTGGTTTGGTAAGGGGCAGAAATGAGCAGTTCTTC

abundance: NA
d_gene: NA
len: 14
j_gene: TRBJ1-1
v_gene: TRBV7-9
CDR3aa: CASSLGGMNTEAFF
CDR3nt: TGTGCCAGCAGCTTAGGGGGCATGAACACTGAAGCTTTCTTT

abundance: NA
d_gene: NA
len: 14
j_gene: TRBJ1-1
v_gene: TRBV7-2
CDR3aa: CASSPQTGNTEAFF
CDR3nt: TGTGCCAGCAGCCCCCAGACAGGGAACACTGAAGCTTTCTTT

abundance: NA
d_gene: NA
len: 13
j_gene: TRBJ2-7
v_gene: TRBV29-1
CDR3aa: CSVQRGNAYEQYF
CDR3nt: TGCAGCGTGCAACGGGGTAACGCTTACGAGCAGTACTTC

abundance: few
d_gene: TRBD1
len: 15
j_gene: TRBJ2-5
v_gene: TRBV10-3
CDR3aa: CAIGRSGTGIETQYF
CDR3nt: TGTGCCATCGGGAGGTCCGGGACAGGGATAGAGACCCAGTACTTC

abundance: NA
d_gene: NA
len: 13
j_gene: TRBJ1-5
v_gene: TRBV18
CDR3aa: CASSRGENQPQHF
CDR3nt: TGTGCCAGCTCACGGGGGGAGAATCAGCCCCAGCATTTT

abundance: few
d_gene: TRBD1
len: 14
j_gene: TRBJ1-2
v_gene: TRBV4-1
CDR3aa: CASSTPGTGVGYTF
CDR3nt: TGCGCCAGCAGCACTCCAGGGACAGGGGTCGGCTACACCTTC

abundance: NA
d_gene: TRBD2
len: 16
j_gene: TRBJ2-1
v_gene: TRBV4-2
CDR3aa: CASSQISGGDYNEQFF
CDR3nt: TGTGCCAGCAGCCAGATTAGCGGGGGGGACTACAATGAGCAGTTCTTC

abundance: few
d_gene: NA
len: 14
j_gene: TRBJ1-1
v_gene: TRBV15
CDR3aa: CATSRGQTNTEAFF
CDR3nt: TGTGCCACCAGCAGAGGACAGACGAACACTGAAGCTTTCTTT

abundance: NA
d_gene: TRBD1
len: 14
j_gene: TRBJ2-2
v_gene: TRBV30
CDR3aa: CAWVGQRYTGELFF
CDR3nt: TGTGCCTGGGTGGGACAGAGATACACCGGGGAGCTGTTTTTT

abundance: NA
d_gene: NA
len: 14
j_gene: TRBJ2-1
v_gene: TRBV5-1
CDR3aa: CASSFGLGSNEQFF
CDR3nt: TGCGCCAGCAGCTTTGGACTGGGGTCGAATGAGCAGTTCTTC

abundance: NA
d_gene: NA
len: 12
j_gene: TRBJ1-1
v_gene: TRBV6-1
CDR3aa: CASRSGNTEAFF
CDR3nt: TGTGCCAGCCGTAGTGGGAACACTGAAGCTTTCTTT

abundance: NA
d_gene: TRBD2
len: 17
j_gene: TRBJ2-5
v_gene: TRBV7-3
CDR3aa: CASSTKGGVAGKETQYF
CDR3nt: TGTGCCAGCAGCACAAAAGGGGGAGTAGCGGGGAAAGAGACCCAGTACTTC

abundance: few
d_gene: NA
len: 14
j_gene: TRBJ2-3
v_gene: TRBV5-1
CDR3aa: CASEPTTNTDTQYF
CDR3nt: TGCGCCAGCGAGCCTACTACGAACACAGATACGCAGTATTTT

abundance: once
d_gene: TRBD1
len: 15
j_gene: TRBJ2-1
v_gene: TRBV5-1
CDR3aa: CASSLRGLSYNEQFF
CDR3nt: TGCGCCAGCAGCTTAAGGGGGCTCTCCTACAATGAGCAGTTCTTC

abundance: few
d_gene: NA
len: 12
j_gene: TRBJ1-1
v_gene: TRBV10-3
CDR3aa: CAHSPRNTEAFF
CDR3nt: TGTGCCCACAGCCCGAGGAACACTGAAGCTTTCTTT

abundance: NA
d_gene: NA
len: 16
j_gene: TRBJ2-7
v_gene: TRBV5-1
CDR3aa: CASSSTDSSVVGEQYF
CDR3nt: TGCGCCAGCAGCTCCACGGACTCTAGCGTAGTCGGCGAGCAGTACTTC

abundance: NA
d_gene: NA
len: 14
j_gene: TRBJ1-5
v_gene: TRBV2
CDR3aa: CASSEVGADQPQHF
CDR3nt: TGTGCCAGCAGTGAAGTGGGGGCCGATCAGCCCCAGCATTTT

abundance: few
d_gene: TRBD1
len: 15
j_gene: TRBJ2-7
v_gene: TRBV18
CDR3aa: CASSPGQGITYEQYF
CDR3nt: TGTGCCAGCTCACCGGGACAGGGGATTACCTACGAGCAGTACTTC

abundance: NA
d_gene: NA
len: 13
j_gene: TRBJ2-5
v_gene: TRBV27
CDR3aa: CASSWSSGETQYF
CDR3nt: TGTGCCAGCAGTTGGTCTTCCGGGGAGACCCAGTACTTC